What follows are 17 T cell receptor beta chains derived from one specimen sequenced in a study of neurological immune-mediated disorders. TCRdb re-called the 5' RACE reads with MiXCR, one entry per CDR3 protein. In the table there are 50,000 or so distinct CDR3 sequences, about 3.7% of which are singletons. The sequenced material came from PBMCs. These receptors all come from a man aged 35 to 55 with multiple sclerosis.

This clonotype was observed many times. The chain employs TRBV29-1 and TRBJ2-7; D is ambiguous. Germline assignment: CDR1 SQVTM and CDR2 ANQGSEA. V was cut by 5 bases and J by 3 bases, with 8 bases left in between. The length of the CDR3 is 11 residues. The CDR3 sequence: CSVSQVYEQYF. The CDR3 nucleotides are TGCAGCGTTAGCCAGGTCTACGAGCAGTACTTC.

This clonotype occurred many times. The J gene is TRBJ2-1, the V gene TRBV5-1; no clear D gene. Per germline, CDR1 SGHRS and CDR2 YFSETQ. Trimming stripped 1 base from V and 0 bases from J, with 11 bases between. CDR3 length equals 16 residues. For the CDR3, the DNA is TGCGCCAGCAGCTTGTCCCGTCCGGACTCCTACAATGAGCAGTTCTTC. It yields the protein CASSLSRPDSYNEQFF.

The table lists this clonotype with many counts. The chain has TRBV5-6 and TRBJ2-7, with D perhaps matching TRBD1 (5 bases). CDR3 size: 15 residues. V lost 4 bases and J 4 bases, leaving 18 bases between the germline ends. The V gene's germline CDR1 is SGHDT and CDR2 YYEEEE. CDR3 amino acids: CASSMEGADPYEQYF. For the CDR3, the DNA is TGTGCCAGCAGCATGGAAGGGGCAGACCCATACGAGCAGTACTTC.

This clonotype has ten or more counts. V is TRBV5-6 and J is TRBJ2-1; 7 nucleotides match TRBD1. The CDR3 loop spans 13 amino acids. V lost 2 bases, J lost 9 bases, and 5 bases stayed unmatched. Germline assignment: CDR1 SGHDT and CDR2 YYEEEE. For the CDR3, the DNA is TGTGCCAGCAGCTTCCAGGGGGTTGGTGAGCAGTTCTTC. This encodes CASSFQGVGEQFF.

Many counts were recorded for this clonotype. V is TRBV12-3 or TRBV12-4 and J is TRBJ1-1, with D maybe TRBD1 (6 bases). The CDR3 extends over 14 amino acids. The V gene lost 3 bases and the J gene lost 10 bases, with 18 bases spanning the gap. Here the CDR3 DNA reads TGTGCCAGCAGTTTGGGGGCTGGGGTTTCTGGAGCTTTCTTT. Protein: CASSLGAGVSGAFF.

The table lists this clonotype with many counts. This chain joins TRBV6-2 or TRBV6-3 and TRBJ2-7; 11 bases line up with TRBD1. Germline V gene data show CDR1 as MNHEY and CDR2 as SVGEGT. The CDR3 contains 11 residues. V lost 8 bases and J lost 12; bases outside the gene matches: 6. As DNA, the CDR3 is TGTGCCAGCGTGGGACAGGGGGTTATGTACTTC. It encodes CASVGQGVMYF.

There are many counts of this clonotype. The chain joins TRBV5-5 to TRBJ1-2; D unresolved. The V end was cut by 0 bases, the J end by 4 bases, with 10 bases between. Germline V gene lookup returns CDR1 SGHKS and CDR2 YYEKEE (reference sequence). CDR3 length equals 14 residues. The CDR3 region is CASSLETVSYGYTF. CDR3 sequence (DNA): TGTGCCAGCAGCTTGGAAACCGTCTCCTATGGCTACACCTTC.

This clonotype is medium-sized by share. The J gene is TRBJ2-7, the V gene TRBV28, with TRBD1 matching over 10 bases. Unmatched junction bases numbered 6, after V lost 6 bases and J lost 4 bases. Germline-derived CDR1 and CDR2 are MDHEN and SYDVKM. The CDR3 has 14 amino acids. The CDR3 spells CASRKTGGVYEQYF. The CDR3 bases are TGTGCCAGCAGAAAGACAGGGGGCGTTTACGAGCAGTACTTC.

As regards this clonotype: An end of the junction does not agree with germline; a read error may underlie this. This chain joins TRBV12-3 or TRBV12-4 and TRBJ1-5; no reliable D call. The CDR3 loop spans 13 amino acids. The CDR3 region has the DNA TGTGCCAGCAGTTTTATAGGGCAACAGCCCCAGAATTTT. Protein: CASSFIGQQPQNF.

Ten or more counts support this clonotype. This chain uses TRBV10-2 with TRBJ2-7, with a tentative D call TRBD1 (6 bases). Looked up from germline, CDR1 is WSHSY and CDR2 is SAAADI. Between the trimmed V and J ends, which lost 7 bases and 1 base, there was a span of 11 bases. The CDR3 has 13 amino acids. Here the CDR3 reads CASIAGESYEQYF. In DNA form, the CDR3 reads TGCGCCAGCATAGCAGGGGAATCCTACGAGCAGTACTTC.

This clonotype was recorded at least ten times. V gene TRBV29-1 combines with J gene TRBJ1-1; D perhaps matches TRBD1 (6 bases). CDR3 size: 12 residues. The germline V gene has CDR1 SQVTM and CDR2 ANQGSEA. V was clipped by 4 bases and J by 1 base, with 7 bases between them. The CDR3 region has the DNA TGCAGCGTTGCACAGGGGAACACTGAAGCTTTCTTT. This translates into CSVAQGNTEAFF. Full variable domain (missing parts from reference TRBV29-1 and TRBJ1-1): SAVISQKPSRDICQRGTSLTIQCQVDSQVTMMFWYRQQPGQSLTLIATANQGSEATYESGFVIDKFPISRPNLTFSTLTVSNMSPEDSSIYLCSVAQGNTEAFFGQGTRLTVV.

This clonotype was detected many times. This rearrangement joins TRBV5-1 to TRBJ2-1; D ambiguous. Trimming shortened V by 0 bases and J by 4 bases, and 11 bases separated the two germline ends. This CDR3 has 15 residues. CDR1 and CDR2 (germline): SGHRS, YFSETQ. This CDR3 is CASSLGSVEYNEQFF. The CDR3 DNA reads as TGCGCCAGCAGCTTGGGGAGTGTAGAGTACAATGAGCAGTTCTTC.

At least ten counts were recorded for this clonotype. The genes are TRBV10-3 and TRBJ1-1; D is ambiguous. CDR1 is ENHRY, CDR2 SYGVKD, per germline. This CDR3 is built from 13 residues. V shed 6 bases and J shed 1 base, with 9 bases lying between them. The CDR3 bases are TGTGCCATCAGCCTTGAAACGAACACTGAAGCTTTCTTT. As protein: CAISLETNTEAFF.

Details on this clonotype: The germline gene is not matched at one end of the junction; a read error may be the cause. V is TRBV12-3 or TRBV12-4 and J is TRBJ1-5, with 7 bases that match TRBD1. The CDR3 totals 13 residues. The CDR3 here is CASSPGQYQPQNF. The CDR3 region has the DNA TGTGCCAGCAGTCCGGGACAGTATCAGCCCCAGAATTTT.

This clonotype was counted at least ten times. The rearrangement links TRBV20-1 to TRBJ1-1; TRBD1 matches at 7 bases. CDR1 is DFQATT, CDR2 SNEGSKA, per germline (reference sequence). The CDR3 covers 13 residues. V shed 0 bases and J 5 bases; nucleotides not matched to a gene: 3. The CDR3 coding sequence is TGCAGTGCTAGAGAGGTCAGGGGGACTGAAGCTTTCTTT. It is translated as CSAREVRGTEAFF.

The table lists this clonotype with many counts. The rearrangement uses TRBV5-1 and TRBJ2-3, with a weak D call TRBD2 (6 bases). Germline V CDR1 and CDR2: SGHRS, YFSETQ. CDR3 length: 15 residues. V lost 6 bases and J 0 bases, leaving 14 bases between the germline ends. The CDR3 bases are TGCGCCAGCACGCCGGGTAGCGGAAGCACAGATACGCAGTATTTT. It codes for CASTPGSGSTDTQYF.

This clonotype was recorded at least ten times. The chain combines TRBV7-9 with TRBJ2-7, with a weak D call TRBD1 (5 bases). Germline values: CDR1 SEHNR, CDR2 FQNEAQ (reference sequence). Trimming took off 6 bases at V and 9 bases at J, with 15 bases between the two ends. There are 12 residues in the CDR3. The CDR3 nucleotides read TGTGCCAGCAGTCCCGACAGATTTTCGCAGTACTTC. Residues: CASSPDRFSQYF.